These T cell receptor beta chains were read from a single sample in a study of OX40 agonist ivuxolimab in advanced cancers. Libraries were prepared by immunoSEQ multiplex PCR; TCRdb keeps only in-frame clonotypes and omits some of them. This table holds tens of thousands of clones, around 84% found once. The sequenced sample was CD4+ or CD8+ T cells sorted from blood, obtained in a trial of the OX40 agonist ivuxolimab. These receptors were taken from an adult with an advanced solid tumor such as melanoma, head and neck, liver or kidney cancer. The CDR3 runs from the conserved cysteine through the conserved F or W. A D gene is named only where the DNA matches it firmly. Not all rows give a size; the values are once, few, many and, for expanded clones, a class.

>NA|TRBJ2-3|TRBV6-6|NA
CASSSTSSTDTQYF
TGTGCCAGCAGTTCCACTTCTAGCACAGATACGCAGTATTTT
>NA|TRBJ2-1|TRBV7-2|NA
CASSSDAGRLLSSYNEQFF
TGTGCCAGCAGCTCCGATGCGGGACGATTGCTCAGCTCCTACAATGAGCAGTTCTTC
>NA|TRBJ1-1|TRBV5-6|NA
CASSLGTGSNTEAFF
TGTGCCAGCAGCTTGGGAACAGGCTCGAACACTGAAGCTTTCTTT
>TRBD1|TRBJ2-7|TRBV5-1|NA
CASSLPGTETTF
TGCGCCAGCAGCCTCCCCGGGACAGAGACTACCTTC
>TRBD2|TRBJ2-2|TRBV5-4|NA
CASSLLAANTGELFF
TGTGCCAGCAGCTTGCTAGCGGCGAACACCGGGGAGCTGTTTTTT
>NA|TRBJ2-5|TRBV28|NA
CASSSPPGAQYF
TGTGCCAGCAGTTCACCCCCGGGGGCCCAGTACTTC
>NA|TRBJ2-1|TRBV30|NA
CAWSDDGVSNEQFF
TGTGCCTGGAGTGATGACGGGGTGAGCAATGAGCAGTTCTTC
>TRBD1|TRBJ1-5|TRBV11-3|NA
CASSSYGDRVNQPQHF
TGTGCCAGCAGCTCTTATGGGGACAGAGTCAATCAGCCCCAGCATTTT
>TRBD2|TRBJ2-2|TRBV11-2|NA
CAGLAGGGELFF
TGTGCTGGACTAGCGGGAGGGGGGGAGCTGTTTTTT
>NA|TRBJ2-6|TRBV6-4|once
CASSDSTGAGANVLTF
TGTGCCAGCAGTGACTCGACGGGGGCTGGGGCCAACGTCCTGACTTTC
>NA|TRBJ1-1|TRBV19|NA
CASSISRFGGSTEAFF
TGTGCCAGTAGTATATCCCGGTTTGGGGGTAGCACTGAAGCTTTCTTT
>TRBD2|TRBJ2-7|TRBV18|few
CASSPVAGDGYEQYF
TGTGCCAGCTCACCAGTAGCGGGAGATGGATACGAGCAGTACTTC
>NA|TRBJ2-1|TRBV11-2|NA
CASSPNLGLYNEQFF
TGTGCCAGCAGCCCCAACCTTGGACTTTACAATGAGCAGTTCTTC
>NA|TRBJ2-3|TRBV7-6|NA
CASSSRLAGDHTDTQYF
TGTGCCAGCAGCTCGAGGTTGGCCGGGGACCACACAGATACGCAGTATTTT
>NA|TRBJ2-7|TRBV7-8|NA
CASSQAGLLYEQYF
TGTGCCAGCAGCCAGGCGGGGCTGTTGTACGAGCAGTACTTC
>TRBD2|TRBJ2-3|TRBV5-1|once
CASSLERGLEDTQYF
TGCGCCAGCAGCTTGGAGCGGGGCCTAGAGGATACGCAGTATTTT
>TRBD1|TRBJ2-5|TRBV11-1|NA
CASSSTGTGGRETQYF
TGTGCCAGCAGCTCAACTGGGACAGGGGGTCGGGAGACCCAGTACTTC
>NA|TRBJ2-2|TRBV6-1|NA
CASSAGETGELFF
TGTGCCAGCAGTGCAGGGGAAACCGGGGAGCTGTTTTTT
>NA|TRBJ1-1|TRBV5-4|NA
CASSFGGGNTEAFF
TGTGCCAGCAGCTTTGGGGGCGGTAACACTGAAGCTTTCTTT
>NA|TRBJ2-3|TRBV15|once
CATSRVPSRLDTQYF
TGTGCCACCAGCAGAGTTCCTTCCCGGTTAGATACGCAGTATTTT
>TRBD1|TRBJ1-1|TRBV7-9|NA
CASKPGGSTEAFF
TGTGCCAGCAAACCAGGGGGTAGTACTGAAGCTTTCTTT
>TRBD1|TRBJ1-1|TRBV19|NA
CASRTGARTEAFF
TGTGCCAGTAGAACAGGGGCTAGAACTGAAGCTTTCTTT
>TRBD1|TRBJ2-5|TRBV19|NA
CASSPRTGQETQYF
TGTGCCAGTAGTCCCCGGACAGGCCAAGAGACCCAGTACTTC
>NA|TRBJ2-5|TRBV28|NA
CASRWRGPPETQYF
TGTGCCAGCCGTTGGCGGGGGCCCCCGGAGACCCAGTACTTC
>NA|TRBJ1-1|TRBV9|NA
CASSSRTDMNTEAFF
TGTGCCAGCAGCTCGCGGACGGACATGAACACTGAAGCTTTCTTT
>TRBD2|TRBJ2-7|TRBV6-1|NA
CASRTGGPGNEQYF
TGTGCCAGCAGAACGGGGGGGCCGGGTAACGAGCAGTACTTC
>NA|TRBJ2-7|TRBV14|NA
CASSQDLGIGVSYEQYF
TGTGCCAGCAGCCAAGATCTCGGAATAGGGGTTTCCTACGAGCAGTACTTC
>NA|TRBJ1-1|TRBV9|NA
CASSLEINTEAFF
TGTGCCAGCAGCCTTGAGATAAACACTGAAGCTTTCTTT
>NA|TRBJ2-1|TRBV27|NA
CASSQWGDFYNEQFF
TGTGCCAGCAGTCAATGGGGGGATTTCTACAATGAGCAGTTCTTC
>NA|TRBJ1-2|TRBV7-9|NA
CASSLGQGPGYTF
TGTGCCAGCAGCTTAGGGCAGGGACCTGGCTACACCTTC
>NA|TRBJ2-4|TRBV7-2|NA
CASSPDSKNIQYF
TGTGCCAGCAGCCCCGACAGCAAAAACATTCAGTACTTC
>NA|TRBJ2-7|TRBV6-5|NA
CASSLLTGHEQYF
TGTGCCAGCAGTCTCCTGACTGGTCACGAGCAGTACTTC
>NA|TRBJ2-7|TRBV29-1|NA
CSVYGSTYEQYF
TGCAGCGTATATGGGTCCACCTACGAGCAGTACTTC
>TRBD2|TRBJ2-7|TRBV5-4|NA
CASTESGGRFHEQYF
TGTGCCAGCACGGAATCGGGCGGGAGGTTCCACGAGCAGTACTTC
>NA|TRBJ2-6|TRBV6-4|NA
CASIPDKTLSGANVLTF
TGTGCCAGCATCCCAGACAAAACCCTCTCTGGGGCCAACGTCCTGACTTTC
>TRBD2|TRBJ2-7|TRBV13|NA
CASSFGGSSYEQYF
TGTGCCAGCAGCTTCGGCGGGAGCTCCTACGAGCAGTACTTC
>TRBD1|TRBJ1-2|TRBV5-8|NA
CASRSMDRGYGYTF
TGTGCCAGCCGTTCAATGGACAGGGGCTATGGCTACACCTTC
>NA|TRBJ2-7|TRBV6-6|NA
CASSLKPSDLGEQYF
TGTGCCAGCAGTTTAAAGCCCTCCGACTTAGGCGAGCAGTACTTC
>NA|TRBJ2-7|TRBV9|once
CASSVDSGYEQYF
TGTGCCAGCAGCGTAGACTCAGGGTACGAGCAGTACTTC
>NA|TRBJ2-2|TRBV9|few
CASSFNTGELFF
TGTGCCAGCAGCTTCAACACCGGGGAGCTGTTTTTT
>TRBD2|TRBJ2-7|TRBV27|NA
CASSPGRGYEQYF
TGTGCCAGCAGTCCAGGGAGGGGCTACGAGCAGTACTTC
>TRBD1|TRBJ1-1|TRBV7-9|NA
CASSLAGGAVTEAFF
TGTGCCAGCAGCTTAGCAGGGGGCGCCGTCACTGAAGCTTTCTTT
>TRBD1|TRBJ2-7|TRBV6-6|NA
CASSYWQGAYEQYF
TGTGCCAGCAGTTACTGGCAGGGGGCTTACGAGCAGTACTTC
>TRBD2|TRBJ2-5|TRBV4-1|NA
CASSQTRTGTTQETQYF
TGCGCCAGCAGCCAAACCCGGACCGGGACTACACAAGAGACCCAGTACTTC
>NA|TRBJ2-3|TRBV4-1|few
CASSQDRLDPTDTQYF
TGCGCCAGCAGCCAAGACCGACTTGACCCCACAGATACGCAGTATTTT
>NA|TRBJ2-1|TRBV7-9|NA
CASSSPPLLSSYNEQFF
TGTGCCAGCAGCTCCCCCCCCCTTCTTAGCTCCTACAATGAGCAGTTCTTC
>NA|TRBJ2-4|TRBV19|NA
CASSILGQGWYF
TGTGCCAGTAGTATTCTGGGGCAGGGTTGGTACTTC
>NA|TRBJ2-3|TRBV28|few
CASSFLESTDTQYF
TGTGCCAGCAGTTTTCTAGAAAGCACAGATACGCAGTATTTT
>TRBD1|TRBJ1-2|TRBV5-4|few
CASSLAGTGYPSGYTF
TGTGCCAGCAGCTTGGCCGGGACAGGGTACCCCTCGGGCTACACCTTC
>TRBD1|TRBJ1-6|TRBV7-6|NA
CASSPGQGNSPLHF
TGTGCCAGCAGCCCGGGACAGGGGAATTCACCCCTCCACTTT
>TRBD1|TRBJ1-2|TRBV7-8|NA
CASSLLSHGDRNYGYTF
TGTGCCAGCAGCCTCCTAAGCCACGGGGACAGAAACTATGGCTACACCTTC
>NA|TRBJ2-7|TRBV4-3|NA
CASSSDSWNSYEQYF
TGCGCCAGCAGTTCTGACTCCTGGAACTCCTACGAGCAGTACTTC
>TRBD1|TRBJ2-3|TRBV2|NA
CASSMSTGVVDTQYF
TGTGCCAGCAGTATGTCGACAGGGGTTGTAGATACGCAGTATTTT
>NA|TRBJ1-5|TRBV27|few
CASSLVNSQAPQHF
TGTGCCAGCAGTTTGGTGAATTCTCAGGCGCCCCAGCATTTT
>NA|TRBJ1-1|TRBV27|NA
CASSLNPPGGGGDTEAFF
TGTGCCAGCAGTTTAAACCCTCCGGGGGGAGGAGGGGACACTGAAGCTTTCTTT